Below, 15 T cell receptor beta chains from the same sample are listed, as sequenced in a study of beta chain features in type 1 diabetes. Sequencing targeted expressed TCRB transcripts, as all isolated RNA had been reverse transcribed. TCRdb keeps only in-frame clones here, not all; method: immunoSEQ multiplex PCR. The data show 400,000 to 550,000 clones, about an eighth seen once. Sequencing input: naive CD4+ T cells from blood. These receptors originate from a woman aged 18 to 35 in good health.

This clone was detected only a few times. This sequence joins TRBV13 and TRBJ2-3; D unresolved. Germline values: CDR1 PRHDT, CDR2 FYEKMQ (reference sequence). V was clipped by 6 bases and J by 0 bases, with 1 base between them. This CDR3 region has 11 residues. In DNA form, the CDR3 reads TGTGCCAGCAGTAGCACAGATACGCAGTATTTT. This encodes CASSSTDTQYF.

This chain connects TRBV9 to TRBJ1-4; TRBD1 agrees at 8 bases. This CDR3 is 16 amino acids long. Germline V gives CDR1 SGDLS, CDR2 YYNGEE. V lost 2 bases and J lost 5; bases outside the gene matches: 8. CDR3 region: CASSVQGQGENEKLFF. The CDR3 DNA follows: TGTGCCAGCAGCGTTCAAGGACAGGGAGAGAATGAAAAACTGTTTTTT. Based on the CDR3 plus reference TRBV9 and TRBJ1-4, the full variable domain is DSGVTQTPKHLITATGQRVTLRCSPRSGDLSVYWYQQSLDQGLQFLIQYYNGEERAKGNILERFSAQQFPDLHSELNLSSLELGDSALYFCASSVQGQGENEKLFFGSGTQLSVL.

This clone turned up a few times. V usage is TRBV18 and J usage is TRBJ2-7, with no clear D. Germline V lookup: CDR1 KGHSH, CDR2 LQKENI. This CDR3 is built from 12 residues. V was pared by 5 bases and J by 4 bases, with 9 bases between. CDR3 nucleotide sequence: TGTGCCAGCTCAGCTGACATTTACGAGCAGTACGTC. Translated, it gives CASSADIYEQYV.

CDR3 nucleotide sequence: TGTGCCAGCAGCCCCAGGGACAGGGGCAACGAGCAGTACTTC. It encodes CASSPRDRGNEQYF. The rearrangement joins TRBV7-8 to TRBJ2-7; 10 bases match TRBD1. The germline V gene has CDR1 SGHVS and CDR2 FQNEAQ. CDR3 length: 14 residues. V was clipped by 5 bases and J by 5 bases; unmatched bases: 6.

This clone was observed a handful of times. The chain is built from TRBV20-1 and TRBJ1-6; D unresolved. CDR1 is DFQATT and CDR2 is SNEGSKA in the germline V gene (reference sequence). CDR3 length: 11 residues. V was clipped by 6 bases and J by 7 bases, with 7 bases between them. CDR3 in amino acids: CSAMGNSPLHF. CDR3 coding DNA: TGCAGTGCCATGGGGAATTCACCCCTCCACTTT.

CDR3 loop: CASSLGAGYNEQFF. DNA for the CDR3: TGTGCCAGCAGCCTTGGGGCAGGGTACAATGAGCAGTTCTTC. V is TRBV5-6 and J is TRBJ2-1; D is perhaps TRBD1 (5 bases). V was clipped by 4 bases and J by 4 bases, with 12 bases between them. The CDR3 sequence is 14 residues long. The V gene's germline CDR1 is SGHDT and CDR2 YYEEEE.

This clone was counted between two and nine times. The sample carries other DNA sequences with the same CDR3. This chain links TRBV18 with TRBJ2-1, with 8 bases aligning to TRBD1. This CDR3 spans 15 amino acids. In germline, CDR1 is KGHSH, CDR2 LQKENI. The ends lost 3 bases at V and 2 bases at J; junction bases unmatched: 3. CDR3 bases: TGTGCCAGCTCACCGGGACAGGTGACCTACAATGAGCAGTTCTTC. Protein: CASSPGQVTYNEQFF.

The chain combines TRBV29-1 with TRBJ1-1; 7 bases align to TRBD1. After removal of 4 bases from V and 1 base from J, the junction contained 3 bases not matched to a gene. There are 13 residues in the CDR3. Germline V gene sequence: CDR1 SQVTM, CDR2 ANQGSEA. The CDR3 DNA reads TGCAGCGTTGCTCGGACAGGGAACACTGAAGCTTTCTTT. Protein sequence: CSVARTGNTEAFF.

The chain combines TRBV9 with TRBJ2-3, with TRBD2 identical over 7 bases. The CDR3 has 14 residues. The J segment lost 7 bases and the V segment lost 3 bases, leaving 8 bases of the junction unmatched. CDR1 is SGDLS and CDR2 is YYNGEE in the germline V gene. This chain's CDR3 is CASSERREPNTQYF. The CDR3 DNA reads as TGTGCCAGCAGCGAGAGGCGGGAGCCGAATACGCAGTATTTT.

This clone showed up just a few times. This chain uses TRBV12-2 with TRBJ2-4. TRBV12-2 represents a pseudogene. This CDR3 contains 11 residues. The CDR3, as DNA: TGTGCAAGTCGCTTAGAACGGCATCAGTACTTC. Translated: CASRLERHQYF.

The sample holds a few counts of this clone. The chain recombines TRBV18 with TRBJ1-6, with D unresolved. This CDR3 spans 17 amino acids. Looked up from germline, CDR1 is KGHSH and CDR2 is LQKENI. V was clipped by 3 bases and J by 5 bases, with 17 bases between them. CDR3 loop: CASSPISAGNNNSPLHF. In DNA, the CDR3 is TGTGCCAGCTCACCTATCTCCGCCGGGAACAATAATTCACCCCTCCACTTT.

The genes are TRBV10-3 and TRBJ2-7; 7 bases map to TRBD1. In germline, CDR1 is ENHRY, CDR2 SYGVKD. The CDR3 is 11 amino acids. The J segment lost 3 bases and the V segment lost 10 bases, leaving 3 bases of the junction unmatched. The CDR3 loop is CATRQGYEQYV. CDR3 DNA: TGTGCCACGAGACAGGGCTACGAGCAGTACGTC.

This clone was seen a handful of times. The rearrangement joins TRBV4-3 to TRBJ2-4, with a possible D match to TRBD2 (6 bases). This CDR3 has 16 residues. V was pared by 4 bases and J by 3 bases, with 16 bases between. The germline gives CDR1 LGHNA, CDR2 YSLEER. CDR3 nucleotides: TGCGCCAGCAGCCCCATCCCGGGACTGCTCAAAAACATTCAGTACTTC. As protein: CASSPIPGLLKNIQYF.

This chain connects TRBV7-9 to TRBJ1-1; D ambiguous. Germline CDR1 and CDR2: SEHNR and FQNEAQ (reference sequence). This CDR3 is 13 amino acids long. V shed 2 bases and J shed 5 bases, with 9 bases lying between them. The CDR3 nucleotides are TGTGCCAGCAGCTTAATCGGTTTTACTGAAGCTTTCTTT. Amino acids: CASSLIGFTEAFF.

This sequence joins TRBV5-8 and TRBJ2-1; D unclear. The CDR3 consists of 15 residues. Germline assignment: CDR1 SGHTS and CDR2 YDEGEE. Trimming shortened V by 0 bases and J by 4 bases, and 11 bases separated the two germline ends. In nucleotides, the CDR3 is TGTGCCAGCAGCTTGGCCAGATCGTTTTACAATGAGCAGTTCTTC. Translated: CASSLARSFYNEQFF. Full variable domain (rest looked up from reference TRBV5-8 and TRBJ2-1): EAGVTQSPTHLIKTRGQQATLRCSPISGHTSVYWYQQALGLGLQFLLWYDEGEERNRGNFPPRFSGRQFPNYSSELNVNALELEDSALYLCASSLARSFYNEQFFGPGTRLTVL.